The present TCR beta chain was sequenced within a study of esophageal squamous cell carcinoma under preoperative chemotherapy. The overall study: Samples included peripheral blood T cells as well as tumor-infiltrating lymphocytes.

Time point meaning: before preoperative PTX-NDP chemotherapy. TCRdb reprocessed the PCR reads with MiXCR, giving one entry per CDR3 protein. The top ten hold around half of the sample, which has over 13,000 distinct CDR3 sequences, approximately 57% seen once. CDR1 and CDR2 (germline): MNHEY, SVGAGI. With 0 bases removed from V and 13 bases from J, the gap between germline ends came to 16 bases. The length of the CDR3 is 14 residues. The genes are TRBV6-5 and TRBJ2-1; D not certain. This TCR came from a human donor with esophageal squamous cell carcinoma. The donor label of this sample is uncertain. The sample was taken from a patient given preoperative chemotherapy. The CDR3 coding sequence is TGTGCCAGCAGTTACTCGGCCACTCGGCGGACCCAGTTCTTC. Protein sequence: CASSYSATRRTQFF.